This T cell receptor (beta chain) was identified in a study of vaccination and CD4 T cells after COVID-19. Study-wide results and limits: Convalescent patients had a median approximately 86% of post-vaccine SARS-CoV-2-reactive clones that were detected only after vaccination, not before it.

Indicated treatment: roughly 10-day PBMC culture with coronavirus spike peptide pools or control peptides (ViraFEST assay). Every well contained under 2.5 million PBMCs, which were grown with around 10 IU/ml IL-2 and roughly 9.1 ug/ml peptide pools. Oncomine TCR Beta short-read sequencing was applied to DNA from cultured CD4+ T cells. TCRdb used MiXCR to reprocess the PCR reads, holding one entry per CDR3 protein. In the table there are 15,000 to 20,000 distinct CDR3 sequences, around three fifths of which are singletons. As to this clonotype: No antigen is known for it.

The length of the CDR3 is 15 residues. The V gene lost 0 bases and the J gene lost 7 bases, with 10 bases spanning the gap. Germline V gene lookup returns CDR1 MGHRA and CDR2 YSYEKL. The origin of this receptor is a human donor who had recovered from COVID-19. The sequencing used CD4+ T cells from blood, cultured in vitro, collected after SARS-CoV-2 vaccination. The chain combines TRBV4-1 with TRBJ1-6; D is unclear. In DNA, the CDR3 is TGCGCCAGCAGCCAAGATCGATCGGGGAATTCACCCCTCCACTTT. As protein: CASSQDRSGNSPLHF.